The TCR beta chain described here comes from a study of cytomegalovirus exposure and HLA in healthy donors. The PCR ran on 60 Vbeta and 13 Jbeta primers. Clones were read by immunoSEQ multiplex PCR, and TCRdb kept only the in-frame ones, dropping some. Here the sample spans approximately 150,000 clones, roughly 79% being singletons. This CDR3 has 14 amino acids. V was pared by 2 bases and J by 4 bases, with 12 bases between. Specimen: PBMCs. The TCR comes from a woman aged 50 to 60 in good health and CMV-seronegative. The chain is built from TRBV23-1 and TRBJ2-7; perhaps TRBD1 as D (6 bases). TRBV23-1 is an ORF, and what it does is uncertain. The CDR3 here is CASSQALQGYEQYF. Written as DNA, the CDR3 is TGCGCCAGCAGTCAAGCCCTACAGGGTTACGAGCAGTACTTC.